A selection of T cell receptor beta chains follows, all from one sample in a study of T cell repertoires in ileal Crohn's disease. Sequenced by immunoSEQ multiplex PCR; TCRdb stores in-frame clones only, minus some. The sample lists roughly 20,000 clones, more than 65% occurring once. The sequenced material came from ileal tissue. The receptors derive from an adult with Crohn's disease. CDR3s include the opening cysteine and the closing phenylalanine or tryptophan. Fields, in order: CDR3 protein, CDR3 DNA, D gene, J gene, clone size, V gene. D genes are given only for firm matches. Clone size, where shown, is once, few, many, or a class for clones that have expanded.

CDR3aa: CASSSLGGAGGKNIQYF; CDR3nt: TGCGCCAGCAGCTCCCTTGGGGGAGCGGGGGGCAAAAACATTCAGTACTTC; d_gene: TRBD2; j_gene: TRBJ2-4; abundance: NA; v_gene: TRBV4-1
CDR3aa: CASSFGTSGTDTQYF; CDR3nt: TGTGCCAGCAGCTTCGGGACTAGCGGCACAGATACGCAGTATTTT; d_gene: TRBD2; j_gene: TRBJ2-3; abundance: NA; v_gene: TRBV7-3
CDR3aa: CASSYSGRGNTEAFF; CDR3nt: TGTGCCAGCAGTTACTCTGGCAGGGGGAACACTGAAGCTTTCTTT; d_gene: NA; j_gene: TRBJ1-1; abundance: NA; v_gene: TRBV6-5
CDR3aa: CASSYDHRVEETQYF; CDR3nt: TGTGCCAGCAGTTACGATCACAGGGTGGAAGAGACCCAGTACTTC; d_gene: NA; j_gene: TRBJ2-5; abundance: NA; v_gene: TRBV6-6
CDR3aa: CASGFQTGGSSRRNQPQHF; CDR3nt: TGTGCTAGTGGTTTCCAGACAGGGGGTAGTTCGAGGCGAAATCAGCCCCAGCATTTT; d_gene: TRBD1; j_gene: TRBJ1-5; abundance: NA; v_gene: TRBV12-5
CDR3aa: CASSPGLAGGSYEQYF; CDR3nt: TGCGCCAGCAGCCCGGGACTAGCGGGAGGCTCCTACGAGCAGTACTTC; d_gene: TRBD2; j_gene: TRBJ2-7; abundance: NA; v_gene: TRBV5-1
CDR3aa: CASSHARGGYYEQYF; CDR3nt: TGTGCCAGCAGCCACGCCAGAGGCGGCTACTACGAGCAGTACTTC; d_gene: NA; j_gene: TRBJ2-7; abundance: NA; v_gene: TRBV6-5
CDR3aa: CAHHSHWGVGLFF; CDR3nt: TGCGCCCACCACTCGCATTGGGGGGTAGGACTGTTTTTT; d_gene: NA; j_gene: TRBJ1-4; abundance: NA; v_gene: TRBV29-1
CDR3aa: CASSEGQGWTSPLHF; CDR3nt: TGTGCCAGCAGTGAAGGACAGGGGTGGACTTCACCCCTCCACTTT; d_gene: TRBD1; j_gene: TRBJ1-6; abundance: NA; v_gene: TRBV2
CDR3aa: CASSLSRNSNQPQHF; CDR3nt: TGTGCCAGCAGCTTGTCCAGAAATAGCAATCAGCCCCAGCATTTT; d_gene: NA; j_gene: TRBJ1-5; abundance: NA; v_gene: TRBV7-9
CDR3aa: CASSYSGQGLTEAFF; CDR3nt: TGTGCCAGCAGTTACTCGGGACAGGGTCTCACTGAAGCTTTCTTT; d_gene: TRBD1; j_gene: TRBJ1-1; abundance: once; v_gene: TRBV6-6
CDR3aa: CASSIRDTQYF; CDR3nt: TGTGCCAGCAGCATCAGAGATACGCAGTATTTT; d_gene: NA; j_gene: TRBJ2-3; abundance: NA; v_gene: TRBV11-2
CDR3aa: CASSLGGLSYEQYF; CDR3nt: TGTGCCAGCAGCCTCGGAGGGCTCTCCTACGAGCAGTACTTC; d_gene: NA; j_gene: TRBJ2-7; abundance: NA; v_gene: TRBV7-2
CDR3aa: CASSEEAGDNQPQHF; CDR3nt: TGTGCCAGCAGTGAAGAAGCAGGGGACAATCAGCCCCAGCATTTT; d_gene: NA; j_gene: TRBJ1-5; abundance: NA; v_gene: TRBV2
CDR3aa: CASRLTGLNTEAFF; CDR3nt: TGTGCCAGCAGGCTCACAGGGTTAAACACTGAAGCTTTCTTT; d_gene: NA; j_gene: TRBJ1-1; abundance: NA; v_gene: TRBV27
CDR3aa: CASSSTGTSGSYTQYF; CDR3nt: TGTGCCAGCAGTTCCACCGGGACTAGCGGGAGTTATACGCAGTATTTT; d_gene: TRBD2; j_gene: TRBJ2-3; abundance: NA; v_gene: TRBV6-5
CDR3aa: CASSLQTSLNEQFF; CDR3nt: TGTGCCAGCAGCTTACAGACAAGCCTGAATGAGCAGTTCTTC; d_gene: NA; j_gene: TRBJ2-1; abundance: NA; v_gene: TRBV7-2
CDR3aa: CASSQLVRRGDTGELFF; CDR3nt: TGCGCCAGCAGCCAATTAGTCCGCAGGGGGGACACCGGGGAGCTGTTTTTT; d_gene: NA; j_gene: TRBJ2-2; abundance: NA; v_gene: TRBV4-3
CDR3aa: CASSSDRAVQYNEQFF; CDR3nt: TGCGCCAGCAGCTCCGACAGGGCCGTTCAATACAATGAGCAGTTCTTC; d_gene: TRBD1; j_gene: TRBJ2-1; abundance: NA; v_gene: TRBV5-1
CDR3aa: CASSRDSNYGYTF; CDR3nt: TGTGCCAGTAGCAGAGACAGTAACTATGGCTACACCTTC; d_gene: NA; j_gene: TRBJ1-2; abundance: NA; v_gene: TRBV19
CDR3aa: CASSLSEGYEQYF; CDR3nt: TGTGCCAGCAGCTTATCTGAGGGCTACGAGCAGTACTTC; d_gene: NA; j_gene: TRBJ2-7; abundance: NA; v_gene: TRBV7-2
CDR3aa: CASSLREGPYEQYF; CDR3nt: TGTGCCAGCAGCTTACGGGAGGGCCCCTACGAGCAGTACTTC; d_gene: TRBD2; j_gene: TRBJ2-7; abundance: NA; v_gene: TRBV7-2
CDR3aa: CASSQASLQETQYF; CDR3nt: TGCGCCAGCAGCCAAGCCTCGCTACAAGAGACCCAGTACTTC; d_gene: NA; j_gene: TRBJ2-5; abundance: NA; v_gene: TRBV4-1
CDR3aa: CAWSGTSGDTQYF; CDR3nt: TGTGCCTGGAGTGGGACTAGCGGAGATACGCAGTATTTT; d_gene: TRBD2; j_gene: TRBJ2-3; abundance: few; v_gene: TRBV30
CDR3aa: CASSVGQGAVADTQYF; CDR3nt: TGTGCCAGCAGCGTAGGACAGGGGGCGGTGGCAGATACGCAGTATTTT; d_gene: TRBD1; j_gene: TRBJ2-3; abundance: NA; v_gene: TRBV9
CDR3aa: CASSLGAGDHYSGANVLTF; CDR3nt: TGTGCCAGCAGCTTAGGAGCGGGGGATCACTACTCTGGGGCCAACGTCCTGACTTTC; d_gene: TRBD2; j_gene: TRBJ2-6; abundance: few; v_gene: TRBV11-2
CDR3aa: CSVAEWTSGGRSYNEQFF; CDR3nt: TGCAGCGTTGCGGAGTGGACTAGCGGGGGGCGCTCCTACAATGAGCAGTTCTTC; d_gene: TRBD2; j_gene: TRBJ2-1; abundance: NA; v_gene: TRBV29-1
CDR3aa: CASSYGTGDSPLHF; CDR3nt: TGTGCCAGCAGTTACGGGACAGGGGATTCACCCCTCCACTTT; d_gene: TRBD1; j_gene: TRBJ1-6; abundance: NA; v_gene: TRBV6-5
CDR3aa: CSASTGNEAFF; CDR3nt: TGCAGTGCTTCAACAGGGAATGAAGCTTTCTTT; d_gene: NA; j_gene: TRBJ1-1; abundance: medium-sized; v_gene: TRBV20-1
CDR3aa: CASSQGIAADTQYF; CDR3nt: TGCGCCAGCAGCCAAGGGATAGCCGCAGATACGCAGTATTTT; d_gene: NA; j_gene: TRBJ2-3; abundance: NA; v_gene: TRBV4-3
CDR3aa: CASSAGTGPGDGYTF; CDR3nt: TGCGCCAGCAGCGCCGGGACAGGGCCCGGGGATGGCTACACCTTC; d_gene: TRBD1; j_gene: TRBJ1-2; abundance: NA; v_gene: TRBV5-1
CDR3aa: CASRFDRGRVRNYGYTF; CDR3nt: TGTGCCAGTAGATTTGACAGGGGTAGAGTTAGGAACTATGGCTACACCTTC; d_gene: TRBD1; j_gene: TRBJ1-2; abundance: NA; v_gene: TRBV19
CDR3aa: CASSQSVSGAGELFF; CDR3nt: TGTGCCAGCAGCCAATCGGTTTCAGGGGCCGGGGAGCTGTTTTTT; d_gene: NA; j_gene: TRBJ2-2; abundance: few; v_gene: TRBV9
CDR3aa: CAIKFAEDGVGFF; CDR3nt: TGTGCCATCAAGTTTGCGGAGGACGGAGTGGGGTTCTTC; d_gene: NA; j_gene: TRBJ2-1; abundance: NA; v_gene: TRBV10-3
CDR3aa: CASSLGTDEETQYF; CDR3nt: TGTGCCAGCAGCCTCGGGACAGACGAAGAGACCCAGTACTTC; d_gene: TRBD1; j_gene: TRBJ2-5; abundance: NA; v_gene: TRBV9
CDR3aa: CASSLGTGGPLYGYTF; CDR3nt: TGTGCCAGCAGCTTAGGGACAGGAGGCCCTCTCTATGGCTACACCTTC; d_gene: TRBD1; j_gene: TRBJ1-2; abundance: NA; v_gene: TRBV7-2
CDR3aa: CASSESAGTQYF; CDR3nt: TGTGCCAGCAGTGAATCTGCGGGGACGCAGTATTTT; d_gene: NA; j_gene: TRBJ2-3; abundance: few; v_gene: TRBV6-1
CDR3aa: CASSYDLHTEAFF; CDR3nt: TGTGCCAGTAGTTATGACTTGCACACTGAAGCTTTCTTT; d_gene: NA; j_gene: TRBJ1-1; abundance: NA; v_gene: TRBV19
CDR3aa: CASSPRRGELFF; CDR3nt: TGTGCCAGCAGCCCCAGGAGGGGGGAGCTGTTTTTT; d_gene: NA; j_gene: TRBJ2-2; abundance: NA; v_gene: TRBV14
CDR3aa: CASSLHPRGSYNEQFF; CDR3nt: TGTGCCAGCAGCCTCCACCCTAGGGGCTCCTACAATGAGCAGTTCTTC; d_gene: NA; j_gene: TRBJ2-1; abundance: NA; v_gene: TRBV7-9
CDR3aa: CASRSGVDTEAFF; CDR3nt: TGTGCCAGCAGATCAGGGGTAGACACTGAAGCTTTCTTT; d_gene: NA; j_gene: TRBJ1-1; abundance: NA; v_gene: TRBV6-1
CDR3aa: CASSSQGSYGIYGYTF; CDR3nt: TGTGCCAGTAGTTCCCAGGGCTCCTATGGCATCTATGGCTACACCTTC; d_gene: NA; j_gene: TRBJ1-2; abundance: NA; v_gene: TRBV19
CDR3aa: CAWSGWDSATGELFF; CDR3nt: TGTGCCTGGAGTGGATGGGACAGTGCGACCGGAGAGCTGTTTTTT; d_gene: TRBD1; j_gene: TRBJ2-2; abundance: NA; v_gene: TRBV30
CDR3aa: CAISELAGGTTDTQYF; CDR3nt: TGTGCCATCAGTGAGCTAGCGGGGGGTACCACAGATACGCAGTATTTT; d_gene: TRBD2; j_gene: TRBJ2-3; abundance: NA; v_gene: TRBV10-3
CDR3aa: CASSLGLAGGNSYNEQFF; CDR3nt: TGCGCCAGCAGCTTGGGACTAGCGGGAGGGAACTCCTACAATGAGCAGTTCTTC; d_gene: TRBD2; j_gene: TRBJ2-1; abundance: NA; v_gene: TRBV5-1
CDR3aa: CASSQGGGDTQYF; CDR3nt: TGTGCCAGCAGCCAAGGGGGAGGGGATACGCAGTATTTT; d_gene: TRBD2; j_gene: TRBJ2-3; abundance: NA; v_gene: TRBV4-2
CDR3aa: CSVEPLGRTEAFF; CDR3nt: TGCAGCGTTGAGCCCTTAGGGAGGACTGAAGCTTTCTTT; d_gene: NA; j_gene: TRBJ1-1; abundance: few; v_gene: TRBV29-1
CDR3aa: CASSSRVGNQPQHF; CDR3nt: TGTGCCAGCAGCAGCAGGGTAGGAAATCAGCCCCAGCATTTT; d_gene: NA; j_gene: TRBJ1-5; abundance: NA; v_gene: TRBV6-6
CDR3aa: CASSAGNTEAFF; CDR3nt: TGTGCCAGCAGTGCCGGTAACACTGAAGCTTTCTTT; d_gene: NA; j_gene: TRBJ1-1; abundance: NA; v_gene: TRBV25-1
CDR3aa: CASSLQGTAYEQYF; CDR3nt: TGCGCCAGCAGCTTACAGGGGACAGCCTACGAGCAGTACTTC; d_gene: TRBD1; j_gene: TRBJ2-7; abundance: few; v_gene: TRBV5-1
CDR3aa: CATRRVNHGGYF; CDR3nt: TGTGCCACCAGAAGGGTAAATCACGGGGGGTATTTT; d_gene: NA; j_gene: TRBJ2-3; abundance: NA; v_gene: TRBV2
CDR3aa: CASSATSGGAYEQYF; CDR3nt: TGTGCCAGCAGCGCGACTAGCGGGGGGGCCTACGAGCAGTACTTC; d_gene: TRBD2; j_gene: TRBJ2-7; abundance: NA; v_gene: TRBV7-2
CDR3aa: CASSLGDSSRETQYF; CDR3nt: TGTGCCAGCAGCTTAGGGGACAGCAGCAGAGAGACCCAGTACTTC; d_gene: TRBD1; j_gene: TRBJ2-5; abundance: NA; v_gene: TRBV7-8
CDR3aa: CASSDDGAGQPQHF; CDR3nt: TGTGCCAGCAGTGACGATGGGGCAGGGCAGCCCCAGCATTTT; d_gene: NA; j_gene: TRBJ1-5; abundance: few; v_gene: TRBV2
CDR3aa: CASKGTGLMNTEAFF; CDR3nt: TGTGCCAGCAAAGGGACAGGTTTAATGAACACTGAAGCTTTCTTT; d_gene: TRBD1; j_gene: TRBJ1-1; abundance: once; v_gene: TRBV27
CDR3aa: CASRSGQGSGNTIYF; CDR3nt: TGTGCCAGCAGGTCTGGACAGGGGAGTGGAAACACCATATATTTT; d_gene: TRBD1; j_gene: TRBJ1-3; abundance: few; v_gene: TRBV28
CDR3aa: CATSRLIGGTYEQYF; CDR3nt: TGTGCCACCAGCAGATTAATTGGCGGCACCTACGAGCAGTACTTC; d_gene: NA; j_gene: TRBJ2-7; abundance: NA; v_gene: TRBV15
CDR3aa: CASSLVQGTNEKLFF; CDR3nt: TGCGCCAGCAGCTTGGTGCAGGGGACTAATGAAAAACTGTTTTTT; d_gene: NA; j_gene: TRBJ1-4; abundance: NA; v_gene: TRBV5-1
CDR3aa: CASSKGARETQYF; CDR3nt: TGTGCCAGTAGTAAGGGGGCGCGGGAGACCCAGTACTTC; d_gene: TRBD1; j_gene: TRBJ2-5; abundance: NA; v_gene: TRBV19